This T cell receptor (beta chain) was sequenced for a study of T cell responses to AZD1222 COVID-19 vaccine. Sequenced by immunoSEQ multiplex PCR; TCRdb stores in-frame clones only, minus some. The data show 150,000 to 200,000 clones, approximately 90% seen once. This CDR3 comprises 16 residues. V lost 4 bases to trimming and J lost 5 bases; unmatched junction nucleotides: 10. Germline V lookup: CDR1 SGHRS, CDR2 YFSETQ. The receptor was isolated from an adult who received the AZD1222 COVID-19 vaccine. The rearrangement joins TRBV5-1 to TRBJ2-2, with TRBD2 matching 8 bases. The sequences come from peripheral blood, collected 28 days after the second AZD1222 dose. The CDR3 DNA is TGCGCCAGCAGCGCTCTTCTAACGGGAGGGACCGGGGAGCTGTTTTTT. This encodes CASSALLTGGTGELFF.